The 24 T cell receptor beta chains reported below all come from one sample, sequenced in a study of blood T cell repertoires in COVID-19. Clones were read by immunoSEQ multiplex PCR, and TCRdb kept only the in-frame ones, dropping some. The data show under 150,000 clones, 76% seen once. The sequencing sample was made of peripheral blood. The source is a man in his sixties with acute or convalescent COVID-19.

J is TRBJ1-1 and V is TRBV9; 7 nucleotides line up with TRBD1. There are 16 residues in the CDR3. The germline V gene has CDR1 SGDLS and CDR2 YYNGEE. V was clipped by 0 bases and J by 3 bases; unmatched bases: 8. CDR3 nucleotide sequence: TGTGCCAGCAGCGTAGGAAGGGGACAGATACACACTGAAGCTTTCTTT. Translating it yields CASSVGRGQIHTEAFF.

This clone was counted between two and nine times. Here the CDR3 reads CASSLAQGVHGYTF. Written as DNA, the CDR3 is TGCGCCAGCAGCTTGGCACAGGGGGTCCATGGCTACACCTTC. This sequence joins TRBV5-1 and TRBJ1-2; 8 positions agree with TRBD1. Trimming removed 0 bases from V and 6 bases from J; junction bases left unmatched: 4. Germline V lookup: CDR1 SGHRS, CDR2 YFSETQ. The CDR3 has 14 residues.

The chain employs TRBV11-3 and TRBJ2-1, with TRBD2 matching 12 bases. CDR3 length: 15 amino acids. V lost 1 base to trimming and J lost 8 bases; unmatched junction nucleotides: 3. Germline lookup yields CDR1 SGHNT and CDR2 YENEEA. In DNA, the CDR3 is TGTGCCAGCAGCTTAGGACTAGCGGGAGAAGATGAGCAGTTCTTC. Protein: CASSLGLAGEDEQFF.

The chain carries TRBV19 and TRBJ2-3, with TRBD2 matching over 15 bases. The germline V gene encodes CDR1 LNHDA and CDR2 SQIVND (reference sequence). After removal of 9 bases from V and 1 base from J, the junction contained 5 bases not matched to a gene. CDR3 length equals 16 residues. CDR3: CASGLAGGGGTDTQYF. CDR3 bases: TGTGCCAGCGGACTAGCGGGAGGGGGGGGCACAGATACGCAGTATTTT.

The chain is built from TRBV6-5 and TRBJ2-4, with D possibly matching TRBD1 (5 bases). The CDR3 has 12 residues. From germline, CDR1 is MNHEY and CDR2 SVGAGI. The V end was cut by 11 bases, the J end by 5 bases, with 13 bases between. The CDR3 region is CASQGFENIQYF. CDR3 DNA: TGTGCCTCCCAGGGTTTCGAAAACATTCAGTACTTC.

The chain couples TRBV5-1 to TRBJ2-7, with D unclear. Trimming left V 0 bases short and J 2 bases short, with 15 bases between. This CDR3 comprises 16 residues. Germline V gene data show CDR1 as SGHRS and CDR2 as YFSETQ. The CDR3 protein is CASSLAGSPETYEQYF. The DNA of the CDR3 is TGCGCCAGCAGCTTGGCCGGAAGTCCGGAGACCTACGAGCAGTACTTC.

The DNA of the CDR3 is TGTGCCAGCAGTTCCCTTTCCACAGATACGCAGTATTTT. This gives the protein CASSSLSTDTQYF. V gene TRBV6-5 combines with J gene TRBJ2-3, with D unresolved. CDR3 length: 13 residues. The germline gives CDR1 MNHEY, CDR2 SVGAGI. Trimming cost V 4 bases and J 2 bases, with 7 bases left between them.

The chain uses TRBV3-1 (or the pseudogene TRBV3-2) and TRBJ2-3; the D is unclear. The CDR3 extends over 13 amino acids. Trimming cost V 4 bases and J 2 bases, with 7 bases left between them. The V gene's germline CDR1 is LGHDT and CDR2 YNNKEL (reference sequence). CDR3: CASSPSITDTQYF. CDR3 bases: TGTGCCAGCAGCCCCAGTATCACAGATACGCAGTATTTT.

This chain uses TRBV3-1 (or the pseudogene TRBV3-2) with TRBJ1-2; D may be TRBD1 (5 bases). CDR1 and CDR2 (germline): LGHDT, YNNKEL (reference sequence). V was cut by 3 bases and J by 8 bases, with 19 bases left in between. The CDR3 loop spans 15 amino acids. In DNA, the CDR3 is TGTGCCAGCAGCCACGCCGCGGGGCAGTCAGGAGGCTACACCTTC. Translation gives CASSHAAGQSGGYTF.

The genes are TRBV6-5 and TRBJ2-1; TRBD1 matches 7 bases. Trimming cost V 2 bases and J 6 bases; bases outside gene matches: 4. The CDR3 is 14 amino acids. Germline lookup yields CDR1 MNHEY and CDR2 SVGAGI. CDR3 coding DNA: TGTGCCAGCAGTTACGGTACAGGGGCCAATGAGCAGTTCTTC. Amino acids: CASSYGTGANEQFF.

The chain recombines TRBV28 with TRBJ1-2, with D possibly being TRBD1 (5 bases). The germline gives CDR1 MDHEN, CDR2 SYDVKM. Trimming took off 3 bases at V and 5 bases at J, with 7 bases between the two ends. The CDR3 is 12 residues long. DNA for the CDR3: TGTGCCAGCAGTTTCGGGGGGTATGGCTACACCTTC. Encoded protein: CASSFGGYGYTF.

The J gene is TRBJ2-7, the V gene TRBV11-2, with 13 nucleotides matching TRBD2. The CDR3 has 16 amino acids. V lost 6 bases and J lost 3; bases outside the gene matches: 8. Germline CDR1 reads SGHAT; CDR2 reads FQNNGV. Written as DNA, the CDR3 is TGTGCCAGCAGAGTAGTCAGGACTAGCGGGAGCTACGAGCAGTACTTC. It specifies CASRVVRTSGSYEQYF.

This rearrangement joins TRBV19 to TRBJ2-3; 13 bases fit TRBD2. Germline values: CDR1 LNHDA, CDR2 SQIVND (reference sequence). V lost 3 bases and J lost 9; bases outside the gene matches: 9. The CDR3 has 16 amino acids. The chain's CDR3 is CASSIGTSGMQGTQYF. The CDR3, as DNA: TGTGCCAGTAGTATCGGGACTAGCGGGATGCAAGGCACGCAGTATTTT.

V is TRBV6-5 and J is TRBJ1-2, with D maybe TRBD1 (5 bases). With 6 bases removed from V and 8 bases from J, the gap between germline ends came to 22 bases. Germline V gene sequence: CDR1 MNHEY, CDR2 SVGAGI. The CDR3 has 15 residues. CDR3 sequence: CASRTPGLWGGGYTF. The CDR3 DNA reads TGTGCCAGCAGGACCCCGGGACTTTGGGGCGGGGGCTACACCTTC.

This chain uses TRBV6-5 with TRBJ1-2; the match to TRBD1 covers 9 bases. The CDR3 totals 11 residues. The V segment lost 6 bases and the J segment 7 bases; nucleotides outside the gene matches: 0. CDR1 and CDR2 from the germline V gene are MNHEY and SVGAGI. The CDR3 region has the DNA TGTGCCAGCAGGGACAGGGGTGGCTACACCTTC. Its protein is CASRDRGGYTF.

The V gene is TRBV5-5, the J gene TRBJ2-7; TRBD1 agrees at 8 bases. Germline V gene sequence: CDR1 SGHKS, CDR2 YYEKEE (reference sequence). The trim removed 0 bases at V and 4 bases at J, leaving 9 bases unmatched. There are 16 residues in the CDR3. The CDR3 DNA is TGTGCCAGCAGCTTGGAGGGGGTCAGGGGGCCATACGAGCAGTACTTC. Its protein is CASSLEGVRGPYEQYF. Looking up the rest from reference TRBV5-5 and TRBJ2-7 gives the full variable domain: DAGVTQSPTHLIKTRGQQVTLRCSPISGHKSVSWYQQVLGQGPQFIFQYYEKEERGRGNFPDRFSARQFPNYSSELNVNALLLGDSALYLCASSLEGVRGPYEQYFGPGTRLTVT.

The chain uses TRBV2 and TRBJ2-7; the match to TRBD2 covers 10 bases. Germline V gene sequence: CDR1 SNHLY, CDR2 FYNNEI. V shed 7 bases and J 3 bases; nucleotides not matched to a gene: 3. This CDR3 has 13 amino acids. CDR3 loop: CASTGTSDYEQYF. The CDR3 DNA reads as TGTGCCAGCACCGGGACTAGCGACTACGAGCAGTACTTC.

V usage is TRBV19 and J usage is TRBJ2-3, with 11 positions matching TRBD1. Looked up from germline, CDR1 is LNHDA and CDR2 is SQIVND (reference sequence). The CDR3 contains 16 residues. J was trimmed by 3 bases and V by 5 bases; bases with no gene match: 7. The CDR3 sequence: CASSRTGTGGTDTQYF. The CDR3 region has the DNA TGTGCCAGTAGTCGGACCGGGACAGGGGGGACAGATACGCAGTATTTT. Looking up the rest from reference TRBV19 and TRBJ2-3 gives the full variable domain: DGGITQSPKYLFRKEGQNVTLSCEQNLNHDAMYWYRQDPGQGLRLIYYSQIVNDFQKGDIAEGYSVSREKKESFPLTVTSAQKNPTAFYLCASSRTGTGGTDTQYFGPGTRLTVL.

The chain joins TRBV12-3 or TRBV12-4 to TRBJ2-3; D is unresolved. V was cut by 6 bases and J by 4 bases, with 5 bases left in between. The CDR3 length is 11 residues. The DNA for the CDR3 is TGTGCCAGCAGCTTCTCAGATACGCAGTATTTT. Its translation is CASSFSDTQYF.

This rearrangement joins TRBV2 to TRBJ1-5; the match to TRBD1 covers 10 bases. V was clipped by 6 bases and J by 5 bases; unmatched bases: 4. CDR1 is SNHLY, CDR2 FYNNEI, per germline. The CDR3 totals 14 residues. This CDR3 is CASRPGTGDQPQHF. The DNA for the CDR3 is TGTGCCAGCAGGCCCGGGACAGGGGATCAGCCCCAGCATTTT. Filled out from reference TRBV2 and TRBJ1-5, the complete variable domain reads EPEVTQTPSHQVTQMGQEVILRCVPISNHLYFYWYRQILGQKVEFLVSFYNNEISEKSEIFDDQFSVERPDGSNFTLKIRSTKLEDSAMYFCASRPGTGDQPQHFGDGTRLSIL.

The J gene is TRBJ1-6, the V gene TRBV6-4, with 8 bases fitting TRBD1. Germline assignment: CDR1 MRHNA and CDR2 SNTAGT. Germline trimming cut 6 bases from V and 7 bases from J; bases unmatched to any gene: 8. The CDR3 is 15 amino acids. The CDR3 region has the DNA TGTGCCAGCAGACAAGACAGGGGAATAAATTCACCCCTCCACTTT. Translation: CASRQDRGINSPLHF.

V is TRBV7-9 and J is TRBJ2-3; 7 bases are shared with TRBD1. V was clipped by 5 bases and J by 3 bases; unmatched bases: 8. This CDR3 has 15 residues. Germline CDR1 SEHNR, CDR2 FQNEAQ (reference sequence). CDR3 region: CASSRTGYSTDTQYF. CDR3 coding DNA: TGTGCCAGCAGCCGGACAGGTTATAGTACAGATACGCAGTATTTT.

The V gene is TRBV28, the J gene TRBJ2-5, with D perhaps TRBD1 (6 bases). Germline CDR1 MDHEN, CDR2 SYDVKM. CDR3 length: 13 amino acids. Between the trimmed V and J ends, which lost 6 bases and 7 bases, there was a span of 15 bases. The CDR3 bases are TGTGCCAGCAGCCTTACAGGGTTCGGGACCCAGTACTTC. Translated, it gives CASSLTGFGTQYF. The entire variable domain, with the rest obtained from reference TRBV28 and TRBJ2-5, is as follows: DVKVTQSSRYLVKRTGEKVFLECVQDMDHENMFWYRQDPGLGLRLIYFSYDVKMKEKGDIPEGYSVSREKKERFSLILESASTNQTSMYLCASSLTGFGTQYFGPGTRLLVL.

This clone occurred a few times. The rearrangement uses TRBV10-3 and TRBJ2-2, with 9 bases identical to TRBD1. Per germline, CDR1 ENHRY and CDR2 SYGVKD. The CDR3 is made up of 13 amino acids. V shed 9 bases and J 3 bases; nucleotides not matched to a gene: 2. In DNA, the CDR3 is TGTGCCATAAGGGACAGGGACACCGGGGAGCTGTTTTTT. Amino acids: CAIRDRDTGELFF.